The next 16 T cell receptor beta chains were all read from a single sample in a study of T cells after yellow fever vaccination. TCRdb redid the calling of the 5' RACE reads with MiXCR, one entry per CDR3 protein. This table holds nearly 550,000 distinct CDR3 sequences, over 15% found once. The sequencing used PBMCs, collected 15 days after the yellow fever booster vaccination. All receptors come from a man in his thirties or forties who received the YFV17D yellow fever vaccine.

The chain links TRBV14 to TRBJ2-7; no reliable D call. Germline CDR1 is SGHDN and CDR2 is FVKESK. The V gene lost 4 bases and the J gene lost 7 bases, with 20 bases spanning the gap. This CDR3 has 15 residues. The CDR3 sequence: CASSPLERASVEQYF. The DNA for the CDR3 is TGTGCCAGCAGCCCGTTGGAGCGAGCCTCAGTAGAGCAGTACTTC. The full variable domain, rest sourced from reference TRBV14 and TRBJ2-7, is EAGVTQFPSHSVIEKGQTVTLRCDPISGHDNLYWYRRVMGKEIKFLLHFVKESKQDESGMPNNRFLAERTGGTYSTLKVQPAELEDSGVYFCASSPLERASVEQYFGPGTRLTVT.

This chain uses TRBV7-9 with TRBJ1-6; D is undetermined. The CDR3 totals 14 residues. The V end lost 6 bases, the J end lost 4 bases, and 10 bases lay between the germline ends. The germline CDR1 and CDR2 sequences are SEHNR and FQNEAQ (reference sequence). The DNA of the CDR3 is TGTGCCAGCAGTACCGACATTTATAATTCACCCCTCCACTTT. Protein sequence: CASSTDIYNSPLHF.

This clonotype was detected a few times. The chain combines TRBV12-3 or TRBV12-4 with TRBJ2-1; perhaps TRBD2 as D (6 bases). Trimming took 9 bases from V and 0 from J, leaving 24 bases between them. CDR3 length: 18 amino acids. The CDR3 DNA sequence: TGTGCCAGGATTCCGGGACTCGAACCGAATTCCTCCTACAATGAGCAGTTCTTC. It encodes CARIPGLEPNSSYNEQFF.

This clonotype was observed a handful of times. This chain uses TRBV30 with TRBJ2-2, with D uncertain. The length of the CDR3 is 14 residues. CDR1 and CDR2 (germline): GTSNPN, SVGIG (reference sequence). Trimming removed 2 bases at V and 4 bases at J, with 11 bases between. CDR3: CAWSWSGPTGELFF. CDR3 coding DNA: TGTGCCTGGAGTTGGTCGGGTCCCACCGGGGAGCTGTTTTTT.

This clonotype was recorded many times. This chain links TRBV11-2 with TRBJ2-5; D might be TRBD1 (6 bases). This CDR3 has 13 amino acids. Germline values: CDR1 SGHAT, CDR2 FQNNGV. V was cut by 5 bases and J by 0 bases, with 7 bases left in between. CDR3 coding DNA: TGTGCCAGCAGCCAGGGGTACCAAGAGACCCAGTACTTC. Protein: CASSQGYQETQYF.

This chain links TRBV6-2 or TRBV6-3 with TRBJ1-2, with D hard to call. The CDR3 spans 14 residues. Between the trimmed V and J ends, which lost 2 bases and 4 bases, there was a span of 11 bases. The germline CDR1 and CDR2 sequences are MNHEY and SVGEGT. The CDR3 DNA reads TGTGCCAGCAGTTACGCCGGGCCGACCTATGGCTACACCTTC. This codes for CASSYAGPTYGYTF.

This clonotype showed up just a few times. The chain combines TRBV9 with TRBJ1-2; TRBD1 might be the D (6 bases). The V end lost 0 bases, the J end lost 4 bases, and 13 bases lay between the germline ends. Germline CDR1 is SGDLS and CDR2 is YYNGEE. This CDR3 has 15 amino acids. CDR3 sequence reads: CASSVGTADSYGYTF. Here the CDR3 DNA reads TGTGCCAGCAGCGTAGGGACAGCAGATTCCTATGGCTACACCTTC. The full variable domain, with the rest looked up from reference TRBV9 and TRBJ1-2, is DSGVTQTPKHLITATGQRVTLRCSPRSGDLSVYWYQQSLDQGLQFLIQYYNGEERAKGNILERFSAQQFPDLHSELNLSSLELGDSALYFCASSVGTADSYGYTFGSGTRLTVV.

This chain uses TRBV12-3 or TRBV12-4 with TRBJ2-2; perhaps D is TRBD1 or TRBD2 (5 bases each). The CDR3 is 16 amino acids. Trimming stripped 4 bases from V and 3 bases from J, with 15 bases between. CDR3 DNA: TGTGCCAGCAGTTCTTCTAGCCCAGGGTACACCGGGGAGCTGTTTTTT. This codes for CASSSSSPGYTGELFF.

CDR3 region: CSARTTGQSNQPQHF. CDR3 in DNA: TGCAGTGCTAGAACGACAGGACAAAGCAATCAGCCCCAGCATTTT. The chain has TRBV20-1 and TRBJ1-5; D may be TRBD1 (6 bases). V gave up 2 bases and J gave up 1 base, with 12 bases separating them. The CDR3 runs 15 residues. The germline V gene encodes CDR1 DFQATT and CDR2 SNEGSKA (reference sequence).

This clonotype was counted between two and nine times. This chain connects TRBV29-1 to TRBJ1-2, with D possibly being TRBD1 (6 bases). Germline CDR1 reads SQVTM; CDR2 reads ANQGSEA. This CDR3 spans 11 amino acids. V dropped 8 bases and J dropped 5 bases, with 12 bases sitting between them. The CDR3 DNA sequence: TGCAGCATAGGGGGGATGTATGGCTACACCTTC. Its translation: CSIGGMYGYTF. The full variable domain, completed using reference TRBV29-1 and TRBJ1-2, is SAVISQKPSRDICQRGTSLTIQCQVDSQVTMMFWYRQQPGQSLTLIATANQGSEATYESGFVIDKFPISRPNLTFSTLTVSNMSPEDSSIYLCSIGGMYGYTFGSGTRLTVV.

The chain uses TRBV9 and TRBJ2-2; D is ambiguous. CDR3 size: 15 residues. Germline loops: CDR1 SGDLS, CDR2 YYNGEE. V lost 0 bases and J lost 6, with 12 bases in between. The CDR3 DNA is TGTGCCAGCAGCGTAGCCCCGCATAGAGCCGGGGAGCTGTTTTTT. Translation gives CASSVAPHRAGELFF.

The table lists this clonotype with a few counts. This chain joins TRBV9 and TRBJ2-7, with D perhaps matching TRBD1 (6 bases). The germline V gene has CDR1 SGDLS and CDR2 YYNGEE. The CDR3 extends over 15 amino acids. V lost 3 bases and J lost 5, with 18 bases in between. The CDR3 sequence: CASSESTGNLDEQYF. The CDR3 nucleotides read TGTGCCAGCAGCGAGTCAACAGGGAACCTCGACGAGCAGTACTTC. The full variable domain, in which reference TRBV9 and TRBJ2-7 provide the parts outside the CDR3, is DSGVTQTPKHLITATGQRVTLRCSPRSGDLSVYWYQQSLDQGLQFLIQYYNGEERAKGNILERFSAQQFPDLHSELNLSSLELGDSALYFCASSESTGNLDEQYFGPGTRLTVT.

The sample holds a few counts of this clonotype. The rearrangement links TRBV20-1 to TRBJ2-1; D unclear. CDR1 and CDR2 from the germline V gene are DFQATT and SNEGSKA (reference sequence). The ends were cut back, 0 bases at V and 5 bases at J, with 11 bases in the middle. The CDR3 covers 14 residues. As DNA, the CDR3 is TGCAGTGCTAGAGAGGTCGGCAGGAACAATGAGCAGTTCTTC. It is translated as CSAREVGRNNEQFF.

The genes are TRBV15 and TRBJ2-4; D perhaps matches TRBD2 (5 bases). The CDR3 contains 15 residues. Germline assignment: CDR1 LNHNV and CDR2 YYDKDF (reference sequence). Trimming took off 0 bases at V and 9 bases at J, with 15 bases between the two ends. The CDR3 reads CATSRDEGYRGIQYF. CDR3 DNA sequence: TGTGCCACCAGCAGAGACGAGGGTTATCGAGGCATTCAGTACTTC.

The chain has TRBV12-3 or TRBV12-4 and TRBJ2-5; 7 positions match TRBD2. The CDR3 spans 13 residues. The V segment lost 11 bases and the J segment 1 base; nucleotides outside the gene matches: 7. CDR3 DNA: TGTGCCTCACAGACTAGCAGCCAAGAGACCCAGTACTTC. It encodes CASQTSSQETQYF.

There are a few counts of this clonotype. The rearrangement joins TRBV29-1 to TRBJ1-1; D is perhaps TRBD1 (5 bases). The V gene's germline CDR1 is SQVTM and CDR2 ANQGSEA. This CDR3 has 11 residues. V shed 6 bases and J shed 5 bases, with 10 bases lying between them. CDR3 DNA sequence: TGCAGCGTGTTCGGGGGAACTGAAGCTTTCTTT. Its protein product is CSVFGGTEAFF.